This T cell receptor beta chain was identified during a study of T cells after posttransplantation cyclophosphamide. Assay: immunoSEQ multiplex PCR; the TCRdb copy retains only in-frame clones and omits some. This table holds roughly 7,300 clones, about 91% found once. Cyclophosphamide on days +3 and +4 followed busulfan-fludarabine conditioning and a marrow graft. V was pared by 5 bases and J by 2 bases, with 16 bases between. Germline V gene data show CDR1 as MNHEY and CDR2 as SVGAGI. The CDR3 is made up of 15 amino acids. The J gene is TRBJ2-7, the V gene TRBV6-5, with a tentative D call TRBD1 (6 bases). This TCR was recovered from a female patient in her fifties who received an allogeneic stem cell transplant from a related donor, was CMV-positive, and had no GVHD. Some T cells may possibly be graft donor cells. The sequencing here drew on PBMCs, taken roughly 1,400 days after allogeneic stem cell transplant with posttransplant cyclophosphamide. DNA of the CDR3: TGTGCCAGCAGTACCCTCATGGGGGCCACCTACGAGCAGTACTTC. It specifies CASSTLMGATYEQYF.